This TCR beta chain was retrieved from a study of human T cells and chemical hapten exposure. The overall study: Per-sample TCR yield variation was attributed mainly to small pooled library volume differences.

Individual cDNA molecules received unique molecular identifiers in the library. As handled by the study authors: Sample TCR totals centred on a median of around 96,000, ranging roughly 20,000 to 690,600. MiXCR, applied by TCRdb to the 5' RACE reads, yields one record per CDR3 protein. It is TCRdb's table, rather than the study itself, that gives the V and J calls and clone size. In the table there are 65,000 to 95,000 distinct CDR3 sequences, more than 7% of which are singletons. There are 15 residues in the CDR3. The ends lost 6 bases at V and 4 bases at J; junction bases unmatched: 10. Germline V gene sequence: CDR1 SGHRS, CDR2 YFSETQ. Unseparated into fractions, whole blood served as the source from which total RNA was extracted.

This clonotype was obtained from a male donor in good health. This chain links TRBV5-1 with TRBJ1-2, with 9 bases fitting TRBD1. The CDR3 sequence is CASNSGTGRPYGYTF. CDR3 coding DNA: TGCGCCAGCAACTCCGGGACAGGGAGGCCCTATGGCTACACCTTC.